The present T cell receptor (beta chain) was sequenced within a study of Ad26.COV2.S vaccination and SARS-CoV-2 variants. Treatment: around 19 received Ad26.COV2.S at low or high dose, single or two shots; a few received placebo; per-sample allocation not given. Vaccine and placebo recipients were sampled on day 63 after the first injection. The shot given was an Ad26 vector that makes Wuhan-strain SARS-CoV-2 spike. CDR1 and CDR2 (germline): SGDLS, YYNGEE. Trimming cost V 2 bases and J 5 bases, with 14 bases left between them. This CDR3 comprises 14 residues. The method was immunoSEQ multiplex PCR; TCRdb's version includes in-frame clones alone and lacks a portion of them. The table lists just over 350,000 clones, 70% to 90% of them singletons.

This clonotype was sampled from a person between 18 and 65 years old who received the Ad26.COV2.S COVID-19 vaccine or a placebo. The input for sequencing was peripheral blood, taken in a trial of Ad26.COV2.S vaccine versus placebo. V and J are TRBV9 and TRBJ2-7, with D tentatively TRBD1 (6 bases). The CDR3 sequence is CASSVGRGVNEQYF. CDR3 nucleotide sequence: TGTGCCAGCAGCGTGGGCAGGGGAGTAAACGAGCAGTACTTC. Combining the CDR3 with reference TRBV9 and TRBJ2-7 gives the whole variable domain DSGVTQTPKHLITATGQRVTLRCSPRSGDLSVYWYQQSLDQGLQFLIQYYNGEERAKGNILERFSAQQFPDLHSELNLSSLELGDSALYFCASSVGRGVNEQYFGPGTRLTVT.